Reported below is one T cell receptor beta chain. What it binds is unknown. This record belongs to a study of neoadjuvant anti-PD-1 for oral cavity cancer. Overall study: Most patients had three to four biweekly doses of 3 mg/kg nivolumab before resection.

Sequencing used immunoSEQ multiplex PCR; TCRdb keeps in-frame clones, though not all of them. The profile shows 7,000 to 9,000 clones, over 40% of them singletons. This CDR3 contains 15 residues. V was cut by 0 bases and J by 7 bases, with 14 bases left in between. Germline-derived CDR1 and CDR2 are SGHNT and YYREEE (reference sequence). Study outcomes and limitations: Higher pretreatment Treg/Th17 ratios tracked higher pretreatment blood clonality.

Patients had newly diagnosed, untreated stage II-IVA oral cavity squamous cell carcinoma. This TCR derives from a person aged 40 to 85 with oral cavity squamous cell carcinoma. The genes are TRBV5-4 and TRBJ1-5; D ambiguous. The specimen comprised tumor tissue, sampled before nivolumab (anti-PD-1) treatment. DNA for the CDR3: TGTGCCAGCAGCTTGGAGGCCCAAGCGAGGCAGCCCCAGCATTTT. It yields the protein CASSLEAQARQPQHF.